This T cell receptor beta chain stems from a study of early T cells in non-severe SARS-CoV-2 infection. Study-wide context: Chains stayed unpaired after sequencing of bulk RNA from unsorted whole blood.

The V end was cut by 0 bases, the J end by 5 bases, with 12 bases between. CDR1 is DFQATT and CDR2 is SNEGSKA in the germline V gene (reference sequence). The CDR3 is 14 residues long. Unique molecular identifiers (one per individual cDNA molecule) were attached. TCRdb independently ran MiXCR on the 5' RACE reads; one entry per CDR3 protein. The sample holds over 35,000 distinct CDR3 sequences, about 5% seen once. This clonotype was seen at least ten times. The antigen remains unidentified. Whole-study results and caveats: Private and CD4 specificities were missed by VDJdb matching, skewed to anti-spike CD8.

This chain links TRBV20-1 with TRBJ2-3; D possibly corresponds to TRBD2 (6 bases). The clonotype originates from an adult who was a healthcare worker with PCR-confirmed SARS-CoV-2 infection or an uninfected control (not recorded which). The sequencing sample was made of whole blood. Here the CDR3 reads CSAREGGFGDTQYF. CDR3 nucleotide sequence: TGCAGTGCTAGAGAGGGGGGTTTTGGAGATACGCAGTATTTT.